The clone carrying this T cell receptor (beta chain) appeared a single time. Its antigen is undetermined. The junction departs from germline at one end; a sequencing error may be responsible. This sample stems from a study of tumor-infiltrating lymphocytes in primary liver carcinoma. Study-level background: The patient group consisted of men and women aged 30 to 69 years. Samples produced roughly 3.65 to 7.13 million productive TCRbeta reads, comparable across tissue types.

This CDR3 comprises 11 residues. The tissue used was unsorted bulk material of about 19-34 mg. RNA and DNA were co-extracted from it with the AllPrep DNA/RNA mini kit. Patients underwent surgical resection for primary liver carcinoma. Study-wide points: The study found tumor-adjacent and tumor-blood pairs overlapped less than tumor region pairs.

The authors made TCR beta cDNA from approximately 500 ng total RNA with a constant-region primer. ARM-PCR was slightly modified, and three nested multiplex PCR rounds with it gave rise to the TCR beta libraries. A C-beta reverse primer was combined with TRBV1-TRBV30 forward primers in the first two PCR rounds, and each round had 10 cycles. TCRdb fed the multiplex PCR reads into MiXCR, producing one record per CDR3 protein. Counted here are around 190,000 distinct CDR3 sequences, around 81% occurring once; the ten biggest clones make up around 18%. The chain carries TRBV12-3 or TRBV12-4 and TRBJ2-7; D ambiguous. The sample consisted of tumor tissue from primary liver carcinoma. This receptor was taken from a man in his forties or fifties with primary liver carcinoma and hepatitis B virus infection. CDR3: CVSSRSYKQYF. Here the CDR3 DNA reads TGTGTCAGCAGTCGATCCTACAAGCAGTACTTC.